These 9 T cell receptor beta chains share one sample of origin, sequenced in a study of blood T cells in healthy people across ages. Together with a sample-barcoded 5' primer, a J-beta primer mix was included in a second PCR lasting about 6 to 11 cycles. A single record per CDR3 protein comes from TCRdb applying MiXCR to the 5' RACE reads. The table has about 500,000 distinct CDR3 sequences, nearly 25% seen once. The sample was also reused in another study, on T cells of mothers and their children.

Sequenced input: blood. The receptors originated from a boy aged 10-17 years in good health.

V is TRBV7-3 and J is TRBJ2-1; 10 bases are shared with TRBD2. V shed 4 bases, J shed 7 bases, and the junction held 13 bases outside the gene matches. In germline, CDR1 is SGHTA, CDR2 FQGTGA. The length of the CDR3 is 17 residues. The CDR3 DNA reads TGTGCCAGCAGCTCCTGGGGAAGCGGGAGGGCCAATAATGAGCAGTTCTTC. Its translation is CASSSWGSGRANNEQFF.

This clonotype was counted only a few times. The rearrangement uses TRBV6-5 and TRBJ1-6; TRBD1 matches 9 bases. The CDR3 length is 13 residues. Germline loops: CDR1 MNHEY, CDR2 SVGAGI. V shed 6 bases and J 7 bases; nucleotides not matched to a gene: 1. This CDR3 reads CASRTGGNSPLHF. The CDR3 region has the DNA TGTGCCAGCAGGACAGGGGGAAATTCACCCCTCCACTTT.

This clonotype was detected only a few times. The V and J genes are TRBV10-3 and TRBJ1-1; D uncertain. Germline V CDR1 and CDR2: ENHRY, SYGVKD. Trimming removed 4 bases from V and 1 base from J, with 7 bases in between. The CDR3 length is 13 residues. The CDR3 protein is CAISAIANTEAFF. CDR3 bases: TGTGCCATCAGTGCTATCGCGAACACTGAAGCTTTCTTT.

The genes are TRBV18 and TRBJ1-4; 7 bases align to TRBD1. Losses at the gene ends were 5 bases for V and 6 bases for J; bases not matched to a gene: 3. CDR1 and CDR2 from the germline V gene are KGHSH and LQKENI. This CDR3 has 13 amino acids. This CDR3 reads CASSSGQYEKLFF. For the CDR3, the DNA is TGTGCCAGCTCATCGGGACAGTATGAAAAACTGTTTTTT.

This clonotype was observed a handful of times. In nucleotides, the CDR3 is TGTGCCAGCAGAAAGTGGGAGGACACTGAAGCTTTCTTT. Translation gives CASRKWEDTEAFF. V usage is TRBV12-3 or TRBV12-4 and J usage is TRBJ1-1; the D is unclear. The length of the CDR3 is 13 residues. Trimming took off 6 bases at V and 3 bases at J, with 11 bases between the two ends.

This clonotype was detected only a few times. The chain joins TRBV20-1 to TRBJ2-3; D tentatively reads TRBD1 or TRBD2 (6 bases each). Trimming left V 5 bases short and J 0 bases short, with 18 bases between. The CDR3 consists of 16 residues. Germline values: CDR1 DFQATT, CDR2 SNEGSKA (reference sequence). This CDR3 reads CSAGQGLATSTDTQYF. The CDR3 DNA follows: TGCAGTGCTGGTCAGGGGCTAGCGACTAGCACAGATACGCAGTATTTT.

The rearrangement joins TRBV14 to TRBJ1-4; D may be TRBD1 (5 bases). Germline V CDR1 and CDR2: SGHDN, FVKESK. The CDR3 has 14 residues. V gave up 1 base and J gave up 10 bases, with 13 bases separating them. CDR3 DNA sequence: TGTGCCAGCAGCCAAGTAGATACGGGGGGAAAACTGTTTTTT. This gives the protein CASSQVDTGGKLFF. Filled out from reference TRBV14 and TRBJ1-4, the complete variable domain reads EAGVTQFPSHSVIEKGQTVTLRCDPISGHDNLYWYRRVMGKEIKFLLHFVKESKQDESGMPNNRFLAERTGGTYSTLKVQPAELEDSGVYFCASSQVDTGGKLFFGSGTQLSVL.

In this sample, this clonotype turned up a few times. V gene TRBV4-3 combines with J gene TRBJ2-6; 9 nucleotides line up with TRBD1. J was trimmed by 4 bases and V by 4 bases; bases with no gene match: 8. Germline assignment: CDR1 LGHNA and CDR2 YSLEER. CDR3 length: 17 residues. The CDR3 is CASSRTGGSVGANVLTF. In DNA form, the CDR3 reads TGCGCCAGCAGCCGAACAGGGGGCTCGGTGGGGGCCAACGTCCTGACTTTC.

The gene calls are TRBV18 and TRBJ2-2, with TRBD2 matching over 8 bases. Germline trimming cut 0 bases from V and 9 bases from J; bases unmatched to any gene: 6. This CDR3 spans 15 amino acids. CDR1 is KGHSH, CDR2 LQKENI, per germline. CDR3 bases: TGTGCCAGCTCACCACCGGCGGGAGGAAGCCGGGAGCTGTTTTTT. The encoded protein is CASSPPAGGSRELFF.